This T cell receptor (beta chain) originates from a study of cytomegalovirus exposure and HLA in healthy donors. Study-wide findings and caveats: As confirmed in vitro, three CMV-associated chains were specific for CMV antigens. It was shown in a later analysis that HLA-associated TCR beta chains were more clonally expanded than other, equally common chains. When the data were analyzed later, several of the most significant clusters appeared to be linked to common viral pathogens.

As concerns this clone: As yet, its antigen is unknown.

Primers for the PCR totalled 60 Vbeta and 13 Jbeta. The table came from immunoSEQ multiplex PCR; TCRdb's copy has only in-frame clones and leaves some out. The sample holds some 110,000 clones. Trimming removed 5 bases at V and 0 bases at J, with 14 bases between. Germline assignment: CDR1 SGHTA and CDR2 FQGNSA. The CDR3 is 16 residues long. Healthy people donating bone marrow made up the donors. The chain couples TRBV7-2 to TRBJ2-1; D unresolved. The specimen sequenced was PBMCs. This receptor was taken from a man aged 40-50 years in good health and CMV-seronegative. Here the CDR3 reads CASSPRSVGSYNEQFF. CDR3 in DNA: TGTGCCAGCAGCCCTAGGAGTGTAGGCTCCTACAATGAGCAGTTCTTC.